The 24 T cell receptor beta chains given below trace back to one sample, sequenced in a study of cytomegalovirus exposure and HLA in healthy donors. PCR primers comprised 60 Vbeta and 13 Jbeta primers. Libraries were prepared by immunoSEQ multiplex PCR; TCRdb keeps only in-frame clonotypes and omits some of them. The table lists 180,000 or so clones, about four fifths of them singletons. What was sequenced was PBMCs. The receptors originated from a man aged 35-49 years in good health and CMV-seronegative.

CDR3 in amino acids: CASSGTQGAYNEQFF. The CDR3 DNA is TGTGCCAGCAGCGGTACACAGGGGGCCTACAATGAGCAGTTCTTC. The rearrangement uses TRBV9 and TRBJ2-1, with 8 bases matching TRBD1. Germline V gene data show CDR1 as SGDLS and CDR2 as YYNGEE. Trimming at V came to 3 bases and at J to 2 bases, leaving 4 bases not matched to a gene. This CDR3 is 15 amino acids long.

The chain is built from TRBV5-6 and TRBJ2-7; 10 nucleotides match TRBD2. Germline CDR1 is SGHDT and CDR2 is YYEEEE. This CDR3 comprises 16 residues. The V segment lost 0 bases and the J segment 2 bases; nucleotides outside the gene matches: 5. CDR3 nucleotide sequence: TGTGCCAGCAGCTTGGATAGCGGGAGGCACCCCTACGAGCAGTACTTC. Translated, it gives CASSLDSGRHPYEQYF. Filled out from reference TRBV5-6 and TRBJ2-7, the complete variable domain reads DAGVTQSPTHLIKTRGQQVTLRCSPKSGHDTVSWYQQALGQGPQFIFQYYEEEERQRGNFPDRFSGHQFPNYSSELNVNALLLGDSALYLCASSLDSGRHPYEQYFGPGTRLTVT.

There are a few counts of this clone. The rearrangement links TRBV6-5 to TRBJ2-7, with 13 bases fitting TRBD2. Germline values: CDR1 MNHEY, CDR2 SVGAGI. V gave up 5 bases and J gave up 5 bases; unmatched junction bases: 3. The CDR3 contains 14 residues. In DNA form, the CDR3 reads TGTGCCAGCAGTAGGACTAGCGGGGGCAACGAGCAGTACTTC. This encodes CASSRTSGGNEQYF.

The chain combines TRBV5-4 with TRBJ2-6, with TRBD2 matching over 10 bases. Unmatched junction bases numbered 2, after V lost 4 bases and J lost 1 base. The germline gives CDR1 SGHNT, CDR2 YYREEE (reference sequence). The CDR3 extends over 16 amino acids. Here the CDR3 reads CASSGAGGSGANVLTF. CDR3 nucleotides: TGTGCCAGCAGCGGAGCGGGAGGGTCTGGGGCCAACGTCCTGACTTTC.

The rearrangement links TRBV6-6 to TRBJ1-2; the D gene is possibly TRBD1 (5 bases). Germline assignment: CDR1 MNHNY and CDR2 SVGAGI (reference sequence). V was shortened by 7 bases and J by 4 bases, with 16 bases between the two germline ends. This CDR3 is 14 amino acids long. CDR3 in amino acids: CASTLQTAIYGYTF. In DNA form, the CDR3 reads TGTGCCAGCACCCTACAGACAGCGATCTATGGCTACACCTTC.

The CDR3 DNA follows: TGCGCCAGCAGCTTGGAGAGCGGGGGGCGGTACGAGCAGTACTTC. Its translation: CASSLESGGRYEQYF. The rearrangement uses TRBV5-1 and TRBJ2-7; TRBD2 matches 9 bases. There are 15 residues in the CDR3. The V gene's germline CDR1 is SGHRS and CDR2 YFSETQ. V shed 0 bases, J shed 4 bases, and the junction held 5 bases outside the gene matches.

There are a few counts of this clone. J is TRBJ2-1 and V is TRBV6-5, with D possibly TRBD2 on 5 matching bases. In germline, CDR1 is MNHEY, CDR2 SVGAGI. Trimming left V 6 bases short and J 15 bases short, with 18 bases between. This CDR3 has 12 residues. The CDR3 sequence: CASSLERGMLFF. CDR3 DNA sequence: TGTGCCAGCAGCTTAGAACGGGGTATGTTGTTCTTC.

This clone was observed a handful of times. The chain has TRBV2 and TRBJ2-5; possibly TRBD2 for D (6 bases). The CDR3 covers 10 residues. Germline values: CDR1 SNHLY, CDR2 FYNNEI. V lost 8 bases and J lost 7, with 8 bases in between. CDR3 amino acids: CASVGGTQYF. CDR3 nucleotide sequence: TGTGCCAGCGTGGGGGGGACCCAGTACTTC.

The genes are TRBV28 and TRBJ2-5; D remains unclear. The V gene lost 6 bases and the J gene lost 4 bases, with 15 bases spanning the gap. Germline CDR1 is MDHEN and CDR2 is SYDVKM. The length of the CDR3 is 14 residues. In nucleotides, the CDR3 is TGTGCCAGCAGCCTTCTAGAAACCTCAGAGACCCAGTACTTC. It yields the protein CASSLLETSETQYF.

The J gene is TRBJ2-3, the V gene TRBV7-2, with TRBD2 identical over 9 bases. Per germline, CDR1 SGHTA and CDR2 FQGNSA. The CDR3 is made up of 17 amino acids. V gave up 1 base and J gave up 5 bases; unmatched junction bases: 10. This CDR3 is CASSLVAGVELGDTQYF. CDR3 coding DNA: TGTGCCAGCAGCTTAGTAGCGGGAGTTGAACTCGGAGATACGCAGTATTTT.

The chain recombines TRBV30 with TRBJ1-1; 7 nucleotides match TRBD1. The CDR3 runs 13 residues. Germline V gives CDR1 GTSNPN, CDR2 SVGIG (reference sequence). Germline trimming cut 1 base from V and 2 bases from J; bases unmatched to any gene: 1. The CDR3 is CAWSGTGNTEAFF. The CDR3 DNA reads TGTGCCTGGAGTGGGACAGGTAACACTGAAGCTTTCTTT.

V is TRBV6-1 and J is TRBJ1-4, with D perhaps matching TRBD1 (5 bases). The CDR3 totals 14 residues. V shed 4 bases and J shed 7 bases, with 13 bases lying between them. Germline V gene lookup returns CDR1 MNHNS and CDR2 SASEGT. In nucleotides, the CDR3 is TGTGCCAGCAGTGCCAGGGTTAAAGGTGAAAAACTGTTTTTT. This gives the protein CASSARVKGEKLFF.

The chain recombines TRBV11-2 with TRBJ1-2; no firm D call. This CDR3 has 15 residues. Germline V gives CDR1 SGHAT, CDR2 FQNNGV. Trimming pared 1 base from V and 8 bases from J, leaving 17 bases between. The CDR3 bases are TGTGCCAGCAGCTTAGTTTACGGGGATAGGCGCGGCTACACCTTC. Translating it yields CASSLVYGDRRGYTF.

The V call is TRBV25-1, the J call TRBJ2-7; D perhaps matches TRBD2 (6 bases). CDR1 is MGHDK and CDR2 is SYGVNS in the germline V gene. The CDR3 spans 15 residues. Trimming took off 4 bases at V and 3 bases at J, with 16 bases between the two ends. The DNA of the CDR3 is TGTGCCAGCAGTGCCGGGAGTTTCAGGAGCTACGAGCAGTACTTC. Translation gives CASSAGSFRSYEQYF.

V usage is TRBV21-1 and J usage is TRBJ2-7; the table's D call, TRBD2, has no DNA check behind it. TRBV21-1 is designated a pseudogene. This CDR3 has 11 amino acids. The CDR3 region is CASSKEAGQYF. The CDR3 DNA reads as TGTGCCAGCAGCAAAGAGGCGGGGCAGTACTTC.

The chain combines TRBV6-6 with TRBJ2-7; the D gene is possibly TRBD1 (6 bases). V lost 5 bases and J lost 3, with 20 bases in between. CDR3 length equals 16 residues. Germline CDR1 and CDR2: MNHNY and SVGAGI (reference sequence). For the CDR3, the DNA is TGTGCCAGCAGTCCAGTATCAGGGGCTTTCTACTACGAGCAGTACTTC. It encodes CASSPVSGAFYYEQYF.

The chain couples TRBV29-1 to TRBJ2-7, with 9 bases lining up with TRBD1. The V gene's germline CDR1 is SQVTM and CDR2 ANQGSEA. J gave up 6 bases and V 6 bases, and 9 bases lay outside the gene matches. This CDR3 region has 13 residues. The CDR3 nucleotides read TGCAGCGTCTTGGGACAGGGTCACAGCGAGCAGTACTTC. Protein product: CSVLGQGHSEQYF.

The V and J genes are TRBV6-5 and TRBJ1-1, with 8 bases aligning to TRBD1. Germline CDR1 and CDR2: MNHEY and SVGAGI. CDR3 size: 15 residues. Unmatched junction bases numbered 9, after V lost 7 bases and J lost 2 bases. The CDR3 DNA is TGTGCCAGCATTAGGACAGGGAAACATAACACTGAAGCTTTCTTT. Its translation: CASIRTGKHNTEAFF.

The rearrangement links TRBV19 to TRBJ1-2, with D possibly TRBD1 on 6 matching bases. This CDR3 has 14 residues. Germline V gives CDR1 LNHDA, CDR2 SQIVND (reference sequence). Deletions cut 6 bases from V and 2 bases from J, with 13 bases between. The CDR3 here is CASSRGQSNYGYTF. The CDR3 coding sequence is TGTGCCAGTAGCCGTGGACAGAGCAACTATGGCTACACCTTC.

The gene calls are TRBV18 and TRBJ2-6; 8 bases align to TRBD1. CDR1 is KGHSH, CDR2 LQKENI, per germline. V shed 1 base, J shed 1 base, and the junction held 6 bases outside the gene matches. The CDR3 extends over 18 amino acids. The DNA for the CDR3 is TGTGCCAGCTCACCACGTGAGACAGGGGAATCTGGGGCCAACGTCCTGACTTTC. It specifies CASSPRETGESGANVLTF.

The rearrangement uses TRBV28 and TRBJ2-7, with TRBD1 matching 7 bases. The ends lost 2 bases at V and 6 bases at J; junction bases unmatched: 4. This CDR3 region has 13 residues. CDR1 MDHEN and CDR2 SYDVKM come from the germline V gene. The CDR3: CASSLKTGTEQYF. Here the CDR3 DNA reads TGTGCCAGCAGTTTAAAGACAGGGACCGAGCAGTACTTC.

The chain has TRBV11-1 and TRBJ2-7; 10 bases map to TRBD2. CDR1 and CDR2 (germline): SGHAT, FQDESV (reference sequence). This CDR3 region has 14 residues. V shed 3 bases and J 4 bases; nucleotides not matched to a gene: 3. The CDR3 protein is CASSLGLATYEQYF. In DNA, the CDR3 is TGTGCCAGCAGCTTGGGACTAGCGACTTACGAGCAGTACTTC.

The rearrangement joins TRBV28 to TRBJ1-5, with D tentatively TRBD1 (6 bases). The CDR3 runs to 15 residues. Germline CDR1 is MDHEN and CDR2 is SYDVKM. The V gene lost 3 bases and the J gene lost 3 bases, with 12 bases spanning the gap. As DNA, the CDR3 is TGTGCCAGCAGTTTGGGGGCGGAAGACAATCAGCCCCAGCATTTT. Protein product: CASSLGAEDNQPQHF.

This rearrangement joins TRBV28 to TRBJ1-2; D ambiguous. Germline values: CDR1 MDHEN, CDR2 SYDVKM. The germline V and J ends were trimmed by 4 bases and 5 bases, with 8 bases remaining between them. This CDR3 has 12 amino acids. CDR3: CASSSNSYGYTF. CDR3 coding DNA: TGTGCCAGCAGTTCGAATAGTTATGGCTACACCTTC.